The clone carrying this T cell receptor (beta chain) was counted once. As yet, its antigen is unknown. V was trimmed by 5 bases and J by 6 bases, leaving 17 bases between them. Germline CDR1 reads MNHEY; CDR2 reads SVGAGI. This CDR3 comprises 15 residues. The record originates from a study of a mutant IDH1 vaccine in newly diagnosed glioma. Some clones are missing from TCRdb's copy, which holds only in-frame ones; the method was immunoSEQ multiplex PCR. This table holds 50,000 to 70,000 clones, 82% found once. Study-level results: Shifts in the top peripheral T cell clonotypes seemed unrelated to pseudoprogression.

Time point noted: week 5, during vaccination. Mutant IDH1 20-mer peptide, at 300 ug, made up each vaccine dose, with topical imiquimod. Donors had new WHO grade 3 or 4 IDH1-mutant, ATRX-lost astrocytomas. This sequence was found in a young woman with glioma. Some clones in this sample may be carry-over from other donors' samples. The specimen comprised PBMCs, sampled from a glioma patient whose treatment included an IDH1 peptide vaccine. The chain combines TRBV6-5 with TRBJ2-1; D tentatively fits TRBD1 or TRBD2 (5 bases each). The CDR3 here is CASSTGTGRSNEQFF. Here the CDR3 DNA reads TGTGCCAGCAGTACTGGGACCGGAAGGTCCAATGAGCAGTTCTTC.